A selection of T cell receptor beta chains follows, all from one sample in a study of technical replicates of blood from a few donors. The repertoire was sequenced with immunoSEQ multiplex PCR; TCRdb's copy has only in-frame clones and lacks some. Of 60,000 to 85,000 clones in the sample, roughly 90% were seen once. Sequencing was done on a sample of T cells isolated from PBMCs. The receptor set was obtained from a human donor in good health. Both conserved end residues are part of each CDR3. D genes are given only for firm matches. A clone size is listed for some rows: how often the clone was seen (once, few, many), or a class if it is expanded.

TRBJ1-5	14	-	TRBD1	TRBV7-8	CASSPDRKDQPQHF	TGTGCCAGCAGCCCGGACAGGAAAGATCAGCCCCAGCATTTT
TRBJ1-2	15	-	TRBD1	TRBV5-1	CASSPGTGELGGYTF	TGCGCCAGCAGCCCAGGGACAGGGGAATTGGGCGGCTACACCTTC
TRBJ1-1	14	once	-	TRBV19	CASSIFRGNTEAFF	TGTGCCAGTAGTATATTCAGGGGGAACACTGAAGCTTTCTTT
TRBJ2-5	14	-	-	TRBV5-1	CASSLGLEVETQYF	TGCGCCAGCAGCTTGGGACTAGAAGTTGAGACCCAGTACTTC
TRBJ1-1	12	-	TRBD1	TRBV29-1	CSAWDRDTEAFF	TGCAGCGCCTGGGACAGGGACACTGAAGCTTTCTTT
TRBJ1-5	15	few	TRBD1	TRBV7-2	CASSSKTGWGQPQHF	TGTGCCAGCAGCTCTAAGACAGGGTGGGGTCAGCCCCAGCATTTT
TRBJ1-2	14	-	-	TRBV28	CASSSYAGLRGYTF	TGTGCCAGCAGTTCCTATGCGGGGTTGAGAGGCTACACCTTC
TRBJ2-1	15	-	-	TRBV27	CASTGGYSPVDEQFF	TGTGCCAGCACGGGCGGGTACTCCCCGGTGGATGAGCAGTTCTTC
TRBJ1-4	14	-	-	TRBV2	CASSLRDNLEKLFF	TGTGCCAGCAGTCTTCGGGACAACCTTGAAAAACTGTTTTTT
TRBJ1-2	14	-	TRBD1	TRBV6-9	CASSMGQGVGGYTF	TGTGCCAGCAGCATGGGACAGGGGGTGGGTGGCTACACCTTC
TRBJ1-2	13	-	-	TRBV19	CASGLEGFYGYTF	TGTGCCAGTGGACTGGAAGGTTTCTATGGCTACACCTTC
TRBJ2-3	15	-	-	TRBV28	CASSSPGEGTDTQYF	TGTGCCAGCAGCTCTCCAGGGGAAGGCACAGATACGCAGTATTTT
TRBJ2-2	15	-	TRBD1	TRBV27	CASSPRTGGTGELFF	TGTGCCAGCAGTCCGCGGACAGGGGGCACCGGGGAGCTGTTTTTT
TRBJ1-2	17	-	TRBD1	TRBV7-8	CASTQYPEGQQTYGYTF	TGTGCCAGCACCCAATATCCTGAGGGACAGCAAACCTATGGCTACACCTTC
TRBJ2-7	13	-	-	TRBV2	CASRLDSSYEQYF	TGTGCCAGCAGGCTTGACAGCTCCTACGAGCAGTACTTC
TRBJ2-3	13	-	TRBD1	TRBV9	CASSVQGADTQYF	TGTGCCAGCAGCGTACAGGGGGCAGATACGCAGTATTTT
TRBJ2-7	16	-	TRBD1	TRBV6-1	CASSEALGQGKYEQYF	TGTGCCAGCAGTGAAGCCCTAGGACAGGGAAAGTACGAGCAGTACTTC
TRBJ2-7	14	-	-	TRBV9	CASSDIAVSYEQYF	TGTGCCAGCAGCGACATAGCCGTTTCCTACGAGCAGTACTTC
TRBJ2-6	15	-	TRBD1	TRBV29-1	CSVANRGSGANVLTF	TGCAGCGTTGCAAACAGGGGATCAGGGGCCAACGTCCTGACTTTC
TRBJ1-5	16	-	TRBD1	TRBV28	CASTGQGAPGNQPQHF	TGTGCCAGCACGGGACAGGGGGCACCGGGCAATCAGCCCCAGCATTTT
TRBJ1-2	13	once	-	TRBV27	CASSLTGNYGYTF	TGTGCCAGCAGTTTAACAGGGAACTATGGCTACACCTTC
TRBJ2-7	15	-	TRBD1	TRBV10-2	CASSVRGQGAQEQYF	TGCGCCAGCAGTGTCCGCGGACAGGGGGCTCAAGAGCAGTACTTC
TRBJ1-2	13	-	-	TRBV28	CASSPTGMWGYTF	TGTGCCAGCAGCCCTACAGGGATGTGGGGCTACACCTTC
TRBJ2-7	13	-	TRBD2	TRBV6-1	CASSIGTSGEQYF	TGTGCCAGCAGTATAGGGACTAGTGGCGAGCAGTACTTC
TRBJ1-2	13	-	TRBD1	TRBV7-9	CASSWRQGYGYTF	TGTGCCAGCAGCTGGCGACAGGGTTATGGCTACACCTTC
TRBJ2-1	13	-	-	TRBV30	CAWSVSQRGEQFF	TGTGCCTGGAGTGTAAGCCAGCGAGGTGAGCAGTTCTTC
TRBJ1-5	11	-	-	TRBV10-3	CAILRKQPQHF	TGTGCCATCCTAAGAAAACAGCCCCAGCATTTT
TRBJ2-2	18	-	TRBD2	TRBV5-8	CASSLALAGATNTGELFF	TGTGCCAGCAGCTTGGCGCTAGCGGGAGCTACGAACACCGGGGAGCTGTTTTTT
TRBJ2-6	16	-	-	TRBV5-6	CASSFGGGTDSAVLTF	TGTGCCAGCAGCTTCGGAGGCGGGACGGATTCCGCCGTCCTGACTTTC
TRBJ1-4	22	-	TRBD1	TRBV6-7	CASSYPHSLGQGELTTNEKLFF	TGTGCCAGCAGTTACCCTCATTCCTTAGGACAGGGCGAACTCACAACTAATGAAAAACTGTTTTTT
TRBJ1-2	12	-	-	TRBV29-1	CSVGEGEYGYTF	TGCAGCGTGGGGGAGGGGGAGTATGGCTACACCTTC
TRBJ2-7	14	-	-	TRBV19	CASSMDNWVREQYF	TGTGCCAGTAGTATGGATAATTGGGTGAGGGAGCAGTACTTC
TRBJ1-2	11	-	-	TRBV2	CATDSNYGYTF	TGTGCCACAGACAGCAACTATGGCTACACCTTC
TRBJ2-2	15	-	TRBD1	TRBV2	CASSEQGAGTGELFF	TGTGCCAGCAGTGAACAGGGGGCAGGGACCGGGGAGCTGTTTTTT
TRBJ2-3	17	-	TRBD2	TRBV4-2	CASSQGKLAGDANTQYF	TGTGCCAGCAGCCAAGGGAAACTAGCGGGAGACGCGAATACGCAGTATTTT
TRBJ2-2	14	few	-	TRBV5-4	CASSPRLDTGELFF	TGTGCCAGCAGCCCCAGACTAGATACCGGGGAGCTGTTTTTT
TRBJ2-1	13	-	TRBD2	TRBV6-1	CASTSTSGNEQFF	TGTGCCAGCACCTCTACTAGCGGGAATGAGCAGTTCTTC
TRBJ2-7	15	-	-	TRBV4-1	CASSHPPSATYEQYF	TGCGCCAGCAGCCACCCCCCTAGCGCTACCTACGAGCAGTACTTC
TRBJ2-7	14	-	TRBD2	TRBV30	CAWRTRGLAYEQYF	TGTGCCTGGAGAACCCGGGGACTAGCCTACGAGCAGTACTTC
TRBJ1-1	15	few	-	TRBV7-2	CASSAEFSGNTEAFF	TGTGCCAGCAGCGCGGAATTCAGTGGGAACACTGAAGCTTTCTTT
TRBJ2-7	12	-	TRBD1	TRBV10-3	CASQGQGHEQYF	TGTGCCTCTCAAGGACAGGGGCACGAGCAGTACTTC
TRBJ1-2	15	-	-	TRBV10-3	CAISESSGTRDGYTF	TGTGCCATCAGTGAGTCGAGCGGGACAAGGGATGGCTACACCTTC
TRBJ1-1	13	-	-	TRBV19	CASSISRDTEAFF	TGTGCCAGTAGTATTTCCCGGGACACTGAAGCTTTCTTT
TRBJ2-1	15	-	TRBD2	TRBV7-2	CASSLGLAPYNEQFF	TGTGCCAGCAGCTTAGGACTAGCCCCCTACAATGAGCAGTTCTTC
TRBJ1-2	16	-	-	TRBV18	CASSPPERPGIFGYTF	TGTGCCAGCTCACCACCTGAGCGGCCGGGGATTTTTGGCTACACCTTC
TRBJ2-4	12	-	-	TRBV27	CASSSSTHIQYF	TGTGCCAGCAGTTCCTCGACTCACATTCAGTACTTC
TRBJ2-3	15	-	-	TRBV11-3	CASSSIAVFTDTQYF	TGTGCCAGCAGCTCGATAGCGGTATTTACAGATACGCAGTATTTT
TRBJ1-3	14	-	-	TRBV6-6	CASSYDSSGNTIYF	TGTGCCAGCAGTTACGACAGCTCTGGAAACACCATATATTTT
TRBJ1-4	15	-	TRBD1	TRBV19	CASSNWTGSREKLFF	TGTGCCAGTAGTAACTGGACAGGGAGCCGTGAAAAACTGTTTTTT